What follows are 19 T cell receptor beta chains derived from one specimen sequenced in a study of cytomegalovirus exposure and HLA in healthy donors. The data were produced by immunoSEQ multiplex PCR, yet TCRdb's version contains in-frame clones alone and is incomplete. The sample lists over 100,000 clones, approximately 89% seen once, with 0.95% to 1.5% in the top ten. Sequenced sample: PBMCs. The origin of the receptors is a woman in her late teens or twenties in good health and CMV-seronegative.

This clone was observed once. The CDR3 DNA follows: TGTGCCAGCAGCTTTTCAGGTTGGGCGGACTCCCAAGAGACCCAGTACTTC. Its translation: CASSFSGWADSQETQYF. V is TRBV11-2 and J is TRBJ2-5; maybe TRBD2 (5 bases). The CDR3 runs to 17 residues. The germline V and J ends were trimmed by 3 bases and 1 base, with 18 bases remaining between them. CDR1 and CDR2 from the germline V gene are SGHAT and FQNNGV. Full variable domain (rest looked up from reference TRBV11-2 and TRBJ2-5): EAGVAQSPRYKIIEKRQSVAFWCNPISGHATLYWYQQILGQGPKLLIQFQNNGVVDDSQLPKDRFSAERLKGVDSTLKIQPAKLEDSAVYLCASSFSGWADSQETQYFGPGTRLLVL.

The CDR3 DNA reads as TGTGCCAGCAGCGTATTCGGGGGGCATGGTCAGCCCCAGCATTTT. Translation: CASSVFGGHGQPQHF. The rearrangement links TRBV9 to TRBJ1-5; maybe TRBD1 (6 bases). Germline V CDR1 and CDR2: SGDLS, YYNGEE. Deletions cut 1 base from V and 6 bases from J, with 14 bases between. The CDR3 has 15 amino acids.

As DNA, the CDR3 is TGTGCCACCAGCAGAGATTTCGGGATTAACTATGGCTACACCTTC. Its translation: CATSRDFGINYGYTF. The chain uses TRBV15 and TRBJ1-2; D not certain. The CDR3 consists of 15 residues. V dropped 0 bases and J dropped 1 base, with 9 bases sitting between them. Germline V gene data show CDR1 as LNHNV and CDR2 as YYDKDF (reference sequence).

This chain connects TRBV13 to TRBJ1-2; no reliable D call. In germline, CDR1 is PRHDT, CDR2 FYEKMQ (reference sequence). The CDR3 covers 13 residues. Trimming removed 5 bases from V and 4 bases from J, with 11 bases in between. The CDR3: CASSATLAYGYTF. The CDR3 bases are TGTGCCAGCAGCGCTACTCTTGCCTATGGCTACACCTTC.

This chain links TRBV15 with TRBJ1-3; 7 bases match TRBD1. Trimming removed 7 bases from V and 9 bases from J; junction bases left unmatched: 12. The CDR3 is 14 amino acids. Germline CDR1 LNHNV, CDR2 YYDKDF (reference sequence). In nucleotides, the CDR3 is TGTGCCACCACCCGATGGGGACAGTTCGGCACCATATATTTT. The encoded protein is CATTRWGQFGTIYF. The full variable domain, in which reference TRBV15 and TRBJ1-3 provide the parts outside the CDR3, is DAMVIQNPRYQVTQFGKPVTLSCSQTLNHNVMYWYQQKSSQAPKLLFHYYDKDFNNEADTPDNFQSRRPNTSFCFLDIRSPGLGDTAMYLCATTRWGQFGTIYFGEGSWLTVV.

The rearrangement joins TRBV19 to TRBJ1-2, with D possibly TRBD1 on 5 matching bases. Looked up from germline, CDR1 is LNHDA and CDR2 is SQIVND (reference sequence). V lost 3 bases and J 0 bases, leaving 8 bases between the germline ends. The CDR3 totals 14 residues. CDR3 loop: CASSMTATNYGYTF. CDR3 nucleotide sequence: TGTGCCAGTAGTATGACAGCTACTAACTATGGCTACACCTTC.

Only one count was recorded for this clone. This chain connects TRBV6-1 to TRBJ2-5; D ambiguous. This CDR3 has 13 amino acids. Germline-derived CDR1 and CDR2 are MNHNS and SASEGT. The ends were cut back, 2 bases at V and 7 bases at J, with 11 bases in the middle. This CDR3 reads CASSEYIRGTQYF. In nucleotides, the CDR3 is TGTGCCAGCAGTGAATATATCCGCGGGACCCAGTACTTC.

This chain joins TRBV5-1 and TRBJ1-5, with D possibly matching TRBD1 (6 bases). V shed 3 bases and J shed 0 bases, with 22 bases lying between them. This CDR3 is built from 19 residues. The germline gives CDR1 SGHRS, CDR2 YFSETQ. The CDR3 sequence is CASSSGLRDKYYSNQPQHF. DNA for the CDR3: TGCGCCAGCAGCTCGGGATTAAGGGACAAGTATTATAGCAATCAGCCCCAGCATTTT.

CDR3 nucleotide sequence: TGTGCCAGCAGCGTACGACAGGTAGCGAACACTGAAGCTTTCTTT. Amino acid sequence: CASSVRQVANTEAFF. The chain recombines TRBV13 with TRBJ1-1; perhaps TRBD1 as D (6 bases). Trimming took 5 bases from V and 1 from J, leaving 14 bases between them. The CDR3 extends over 15 amino acids. The germline CDR1 and CDR2 sequences are PRHDT and FYEKMQ (reference sequence). Full variable domain (missing parts from reference TRBV13 and TRBJ1-1): AAGVIQSPRHLIKEKRETATLKCYPIPRHDTVYWYQQGPGQDPQFLISFYEKMQSDKGSIPDRFSAQQFSDYHSELNMSSLELGDSALYFCASSVRQVANTEAFFGQGTRLTVV.

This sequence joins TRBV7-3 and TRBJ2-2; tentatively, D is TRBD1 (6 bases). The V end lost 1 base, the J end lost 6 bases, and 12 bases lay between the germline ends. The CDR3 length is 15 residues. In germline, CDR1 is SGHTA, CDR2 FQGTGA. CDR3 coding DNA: TGTGCCAGCAGCTTAAGGCCAGGGGCGTCCGGGGAGCTGTTTTTT. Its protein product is CASSLRPGASGELFF.

CDR3 protein: CASGPGQGDRDTQYF. DNA of the CDR3: TGTGCTAGTGGCCCGGGACAGGGGGATAGAGATACGCAGTATTTT. The rearrangement uses TRBV12-5 and TRBJ2-3; 11 bases are a match to TRBD1. The CDR3 contains 15 residues. The germline gives CDR1 LGHNT, CDR2 FRNRAP. V dropped 6 bases and J dropped 5; count of bases not matched to a gene: 7.

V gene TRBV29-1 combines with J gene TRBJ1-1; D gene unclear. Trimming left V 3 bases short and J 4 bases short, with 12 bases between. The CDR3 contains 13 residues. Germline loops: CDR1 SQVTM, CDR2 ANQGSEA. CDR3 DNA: TGCAGCGTTGAGCGGTCTTTGGGCACTGAAGCTTTCTTT. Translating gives CSVERSLGTEAFF.

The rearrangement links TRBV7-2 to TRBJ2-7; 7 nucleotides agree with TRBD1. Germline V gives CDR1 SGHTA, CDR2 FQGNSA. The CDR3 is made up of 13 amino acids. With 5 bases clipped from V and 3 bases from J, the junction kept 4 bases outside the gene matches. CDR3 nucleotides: TGTGCCAGCAGCCGGGACAGACTCTACGAGCAGTACTTC. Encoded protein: CASSRDRLYEQYF.

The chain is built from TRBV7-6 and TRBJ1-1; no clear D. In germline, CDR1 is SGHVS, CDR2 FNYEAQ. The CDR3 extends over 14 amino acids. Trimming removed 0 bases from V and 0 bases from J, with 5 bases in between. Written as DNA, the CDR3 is TGTGCCAGCAGCTTAGCCCTTATGAACACTGAAGCTTTCTTT. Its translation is CASSLALMNTEAFF.

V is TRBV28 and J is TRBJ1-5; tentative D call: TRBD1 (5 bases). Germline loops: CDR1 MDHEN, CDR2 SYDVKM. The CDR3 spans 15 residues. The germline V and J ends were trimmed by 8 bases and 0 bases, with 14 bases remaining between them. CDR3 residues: CASSFGGISNQPQHF. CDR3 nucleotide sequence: TGTGCCAGCTCCTTTGGGGGGATTAGCAATCAGCCCCAGCATTTT.

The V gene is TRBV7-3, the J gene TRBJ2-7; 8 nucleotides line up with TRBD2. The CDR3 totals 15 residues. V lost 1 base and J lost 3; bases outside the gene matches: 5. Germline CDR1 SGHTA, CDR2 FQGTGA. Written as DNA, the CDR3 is TGTGCCAGCAGCTTAAACGGCGGGGGGCTCTACGAGCAGTACTTC. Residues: CASSLNGGGLYEQYF.

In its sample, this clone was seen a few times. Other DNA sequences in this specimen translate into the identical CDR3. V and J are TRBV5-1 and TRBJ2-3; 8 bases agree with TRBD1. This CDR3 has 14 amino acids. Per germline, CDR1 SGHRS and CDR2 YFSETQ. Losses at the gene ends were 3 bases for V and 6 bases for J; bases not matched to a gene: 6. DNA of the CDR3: TGCGCCAGCAGCTCAGGACAGGGACTGGATACGCAGTATTTT. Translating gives CASSSGQGLDTQYF.

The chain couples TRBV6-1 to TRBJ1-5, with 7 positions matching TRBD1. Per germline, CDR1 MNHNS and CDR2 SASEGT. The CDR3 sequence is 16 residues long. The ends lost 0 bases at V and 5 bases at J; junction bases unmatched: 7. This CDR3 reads CASSEAWQGVDQPQHF. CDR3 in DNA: TGTGCCAGCAGTGAAGCGTGGCAGGGGGTGGATCAGCCCCAGCATTTT.

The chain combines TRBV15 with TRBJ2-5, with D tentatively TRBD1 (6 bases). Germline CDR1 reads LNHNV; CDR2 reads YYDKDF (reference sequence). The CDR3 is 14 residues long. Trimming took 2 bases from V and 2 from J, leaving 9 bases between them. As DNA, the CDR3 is TGTGCCACCAGCAGAAACAGGGCACAAGAGACCCAGTACTTC. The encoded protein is CATSRNRAQETQYF.